These 9 T cell receptor beta chains originate from one sample sequenced in a study of blood T cell repertoires in COVID-19. The assay was immunoSEQ multiplex PCR, and TCRdb's table has in-frame clones only and misses some. Of more than 150,000 clones listed, less than 85% are singletons. The specimen sequenced was peripheral blood. Receptor source: a human donor in a cohort sampled during active COVID-19.

The gene calls are TRBV29-1 and TRBJ1-3; a weak D match, TRBD1 (5 bases). CDR1 SQVTM and CDR2 ANQGSEA come from the germline V gene. The CDR3 spans 14 residues. Deletions cut 3 bases from V and 0 bases from J, with 9 bases between. The CDR3 DNA reads TGCAGCGTTGAGCAGGGAAACTCTGGAAACACCATATATTTT. Translating it yields CSVEQGNSGNTIYF.

The J gene is TRBJ2-1, the V gene TRBV3-1 (or the pseudogene TRBV3-2), with 7 bases aligning to TRBD2. There are 13 residues in the CDR3. The ends lost 4 bases at V and 13 bases at J; junction bases unmatched: 10. Germline CDR1 reads LGHDT; CDR2 reads YNNKEL (reference sequence). CDR3 nucleotides: TGTGCCAGCAGCCGTGGGGGGGGGACTGGACAGTTCTTC. Protein: CASSRGGGTGQFF.

The rearrangement links TRBV12-5 to TRBJ2-5, with 8 bases that match TRBD2. The CDR3 is 16 residues long. The germline V gene encodes CDR1 LGHNT and CDR2 FRNRAP. Trimming cost V 5 bases and J 4 bases; bases outside gene matches: 12. CDR3 nucleotides: TGTGCTAGTGGTATCTCCCCAGCGGGGGAAAGAGAGACCCAGTACTTC. Its protein product is CASGISPAGERETQYF. The variable domain in full, completed from reference TRBV12-5 and TRBJ2-5, reads DARVTQTPRHKVTEMGQEVTMRCQPILGHNTVFWYRQTMMQGLELLAYFRNRAPLDDSGMPKDRFSAEMPDATLATLKIQPSEPRDSAVYFCASGISPAGERETQYFGPGTRLLVL.

The chain has TRBV6-5 and TRBJ1-3; 8 bases map to TRBD1. Germline V gene data show CDR1 as MNHEY and CDR2 as SVGAGI. Trimming cost V 8 bases and J 0 bases; bases outside gene matches: 6. There are 15 residues in the CDR3. The CDR3 loop is CASLQGVNSGNTIYF. The CDR3 nucleotides are TGTGCCAGCTTACAGGGGGTTAACTCTGGAAACACCATATATTTT.

This clone was seen only once. The chain has TRBV3-1 (or the pseudogene TRBV3-2) and TRBJ1-2; 9 positions agree with TRBD1. V shed 4 bases and J 3 bases; nucleotides not matched to a gene: 3. Germline lookup yields CDR1 LGHDT and CDR2 YNNKEL (reference sequence). This CDR3 contains 14 residues. The CDR3 nucleotides read TGTGCCAGCAGCCGGGGACAGGGAGACTATGGCTACACCTTC. This translates into CASSRGQGDYGYTF.

V usage is TRBV4-1 and J usage is TRBJ1-2, with 8 bases matching TRBD1. The CDR3 extends over 15 amino acids. Germline values: CDR1 MGHRA, CDR2 YSYEKL. Trimming removed 1 base from V and 4 bases from J; junction bases left unmatched: 5. This chain's CDR3 is CASSQGPGGTYGYTF. The CDR3 bases are TGCGCCAGCAGCCAAGGTCCAGGGGGCACCTATGGCTACACCTTC.

The rearrangement uses TRBV10-3 and TRBJ2-7, with 9 bases lining up with TRBD1. The CDR3 is 17 amino acids. Germline lookup yields CDR1 ENHRY and CDR2 SYGVKD. After removal of 3 bases from V and 6 bases from J, the junction contained 15 bases not matched to a gene. CDR3 in DNA: TGTGCCATCAGTGAACCGATAACCGGGACAGGGTATGCCGAGCAGTACTTC. It translates to CAISEPITGTGYAEQYF.

The chain has TRBV7-9 and TRBJ2-7, with 9 bases identical to TRBD2. V shed 0 bases and J 4 bases; nucleotides not matched to a gene: 7. Per germline, CDR1 SEHNR and CDR2 FQNEAQ (reference sequence). The CDR3 consists of 16 residues. The DNA for the CDR3 is TGTGCCAGCAGCTTAGCGAGCTCTAGCGGGGCGTACGAGCAGTACTTC. It is translated as CASSLASSSGAYEQYF.

The chain uses TRBV5-1 and TRBJ2-6; tentative D call: TRBD1 (5 bases). Germline V lookup: CDR1 SGHRS, CDR2 YFSETQ. The CDR3 runs 17 residues. The ends were cut back, 0 bases at V and 0 bases at J, with 10 bases in the middle. The CDR3 spells CASSLEVGDSGANVLTF. The CDR3 nucleotides read TGCGCCAGCAGCTTGGAAGTAGGGGACTCTGGGGCCAACGTCCTGACTTTC. Using reference TRBV5-1 and TRBJ2-6 for the parts outside the CDR3, the full variable domain is KAGVTQTPRYLIKTRGQQVTLSCSPISGHRSVSWYQQTPGQGLQFLFEYFSETQRNKGNFPGRFSGRQFSNSRSEMNVSTLELGDSALYLCASSLEVGDSGANVLTFGAGSRLTVL.